This T cell receptor (beta chain) derives from a study of T cell repertoires in ileal Crohn's disease. On the study more broadly: About half of patients got postoperative therapy: under twelve thiopurines, around 20 anti-TNF. Study outcomes and limitations: Compared with non-smokers, active smokers at surgery showed more clonal expansions. Mucosal expansions were suggested to be mainly CD8 T cells.

The CDR3 is 16 residues long. Germline lookup yields CDR1 LGHNA and CDR2 YSLEER. V lost 0 bases to trimming and J lost 0 bases, with 10 bases between them. TCRB immunosequencing input was roughly 500 nanograms of biopsy DNA per sample. Method: immunoSEQ multiplex PCR; TCRdb's copy keeps in-frame clones and lacks some. The profile covers about 31,000 clones, with around 80% appearing a single time and around 5.6% taken by the ten largest. In regard to this clone: Its specificity is not known.

The source material was ileal tissue. The clonotype was recovered from an adult with Crohn's disease. This sequence joins TRBV4-3 and TRBJ2-3; TRBD2 might be the D (5 bases). For the CDR3, the DNA is TGCGCCAGCAGCCAAGAACCCTGCGGGAGCACAGATACGCAGTATTTT. This encodes CASSQEPCGSTDTQYF.